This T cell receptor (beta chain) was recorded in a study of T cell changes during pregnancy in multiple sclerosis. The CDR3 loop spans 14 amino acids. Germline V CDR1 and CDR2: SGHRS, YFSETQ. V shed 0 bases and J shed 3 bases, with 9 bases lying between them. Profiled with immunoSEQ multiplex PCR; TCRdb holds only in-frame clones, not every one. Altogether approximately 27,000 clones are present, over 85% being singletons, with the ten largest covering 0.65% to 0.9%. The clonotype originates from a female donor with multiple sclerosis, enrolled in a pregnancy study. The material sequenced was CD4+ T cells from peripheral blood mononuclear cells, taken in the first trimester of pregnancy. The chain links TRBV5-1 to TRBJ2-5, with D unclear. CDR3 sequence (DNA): TGCGCCAGCAGCTTGGCCGTAACGGAAGAGACCCAGTACTTC. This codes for CASSLAVTEETQYF.